This TCR beta chain was recorded in a study of T cells after yellow fever vaccination. Overall study results and limits: Most primary-vaccination clones reappeared after the booster (about 95% CD4, approximately 88% CD8).

A single record per CDR3 protein comes from TCRdb applying MiXCR to the 5' RACE reads. Among about 580,000 distinct CDR3 sequences listed, around a sixth were seen once. Germline V gene data show CDR1 as MNHEY and CDR2 as SMNVEV (reference sequence). The CDR3 runs to 14 residues. Trimming removed 8 bases from V and 4 bases from J; junction bases left unmatched: 6. Only a few counts were recorded for this clonotype. Its matching antigen is unknown. This clonotype was obtained from a man aged 18-30 years who received the YFV17D yellow fever vaccine. V and J are TRBV27 and TRBJ2-1; 9 bases line up with TRBD1. The sequences come from PBMCs, collected 5 to 6 days after the first yellow fever vaccination. Written as DNA, the CDR3 is TGTGCCAGCGCTGTGGACAGGGGATACAATGAGCAGTTCTTC. Its translation: CASAVDRGYNEQFF.